The clone carrying this T cell receptor beta chain was observed a single time. The CDR3 covers 14 residues. Germline lookup yields CDR1 MNHNS and CDR2 SASEGT. V gave up 6 bases and J gave up 0 bases, with 9 bases separating them. This sample was taken from a study of shared T cell receptors in the human thymus. Assay used: immunoSEQ multiplex PCR; TCRdb lists only in-frame clones, some missing. The sample holds more than 550,000 clones, 70% to 90% seen once. The sample was also reused in another study, on human thymus T cells. In that study: Corrective heart surgery yielded the resections from which the thymus tissue came.

The V and J genes are TRBV6-1 and TRBJ1-3; the D gene is possibly TRBD1 (5 bases). Sequenced input: thymocytes. This sequence originates from a girl under three years old with a congenital heart defect. CDR3 sequence (DNA): TGTGCCAGCAGCCACAGGAGCTCTGGAAACACCATATATTTT. It codes for CASSHRSSGNTIYF.